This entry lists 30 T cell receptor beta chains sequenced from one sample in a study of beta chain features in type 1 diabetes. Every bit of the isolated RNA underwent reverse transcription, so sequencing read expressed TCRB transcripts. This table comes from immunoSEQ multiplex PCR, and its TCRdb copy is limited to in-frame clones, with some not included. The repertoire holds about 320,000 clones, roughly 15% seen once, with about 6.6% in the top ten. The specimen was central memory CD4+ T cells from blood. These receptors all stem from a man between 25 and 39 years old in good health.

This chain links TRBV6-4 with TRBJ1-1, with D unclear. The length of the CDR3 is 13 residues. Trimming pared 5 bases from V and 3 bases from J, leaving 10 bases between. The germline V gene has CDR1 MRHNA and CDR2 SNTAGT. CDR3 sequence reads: CASSYYGYTEAFF. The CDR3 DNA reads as TGTGCCAGCAGTTACTACGGATACACTGAAGCTTTCTTT.

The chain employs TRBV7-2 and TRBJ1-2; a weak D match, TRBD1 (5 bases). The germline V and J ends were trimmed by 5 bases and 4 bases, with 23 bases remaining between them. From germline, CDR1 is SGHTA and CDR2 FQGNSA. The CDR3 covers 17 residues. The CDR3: CASSPGRSGGRAYGYTF. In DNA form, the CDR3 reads TGTGCCAGCAGCCCGGGTCGGAGTGGCGGCAGGGCCTATGGCTACACCTTC. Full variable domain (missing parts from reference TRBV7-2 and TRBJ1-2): GAGVSQSPSNKVTEKGKDVELRCDPISGHTALYWYRQSLGQGLEFLIYFQGNSAPDKSGLPSDRFSAERTGGSVSTLTIQRTQQEDSAVYLCASSPGRSGGRAYGYTFGSGTRLTVV.

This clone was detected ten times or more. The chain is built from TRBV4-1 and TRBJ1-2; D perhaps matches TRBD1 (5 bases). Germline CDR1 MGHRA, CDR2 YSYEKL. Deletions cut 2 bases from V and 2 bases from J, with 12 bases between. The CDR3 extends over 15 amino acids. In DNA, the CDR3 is TGCGCCAGCAGCCAACAGGGAGTCAGAAACTATGGCTACACCTTC. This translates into CASSQQGVRNYGYTF.

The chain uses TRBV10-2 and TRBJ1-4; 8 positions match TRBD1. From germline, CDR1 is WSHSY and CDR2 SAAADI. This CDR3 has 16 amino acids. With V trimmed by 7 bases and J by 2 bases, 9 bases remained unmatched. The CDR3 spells CASKGSGGRTNEKLFF. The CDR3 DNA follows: TGCGCCAGCAAAGGTTCAGGGGGCAGGACTAATGAAAAACTGTTTTTT.

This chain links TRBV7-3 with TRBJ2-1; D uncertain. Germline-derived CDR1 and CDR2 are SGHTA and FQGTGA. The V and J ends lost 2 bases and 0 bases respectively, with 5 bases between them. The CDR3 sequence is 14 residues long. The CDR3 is CASSLSASYNEQFF. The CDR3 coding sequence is TGTGCCAGCAGCTTATCTGCCTCCTACAATGAGCAGTTCTTC. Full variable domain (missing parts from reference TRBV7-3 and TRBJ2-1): GAGVSQTPSNKVTEKGKYVELRCDPISGHTALYWYRQSLGQGPEFLIYFQGTGAADDSGLPNDRFFAVRPEGSVSTLKIQRTERGDSAVYLCASSLSASYNEQFFGPGTRLTVL.

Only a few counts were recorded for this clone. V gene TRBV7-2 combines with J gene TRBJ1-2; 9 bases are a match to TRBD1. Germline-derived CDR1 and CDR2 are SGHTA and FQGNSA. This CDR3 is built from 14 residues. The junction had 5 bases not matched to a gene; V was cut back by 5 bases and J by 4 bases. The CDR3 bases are TGTGCCAGCAGCGCAACAGGGGGCGTCTATGGCTACACCTTC. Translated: CASSATGGVYGYTF.

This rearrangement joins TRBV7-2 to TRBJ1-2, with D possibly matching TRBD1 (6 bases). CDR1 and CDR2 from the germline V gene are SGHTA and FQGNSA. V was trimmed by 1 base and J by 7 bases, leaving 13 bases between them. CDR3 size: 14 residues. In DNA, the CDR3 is TGTGCCAGCAGCTTAGGGACAGTGGGAGGTGGCTACACCTTC. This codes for CASSLGTVGGGYTF.

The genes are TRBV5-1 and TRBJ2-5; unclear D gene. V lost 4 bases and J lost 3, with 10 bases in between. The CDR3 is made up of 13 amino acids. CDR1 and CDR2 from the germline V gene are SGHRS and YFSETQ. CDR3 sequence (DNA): TGCGCCAGCAGCCCCGGGTCAAAAGAGACCCAGTACTTC. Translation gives CASSPGSKETQYF.

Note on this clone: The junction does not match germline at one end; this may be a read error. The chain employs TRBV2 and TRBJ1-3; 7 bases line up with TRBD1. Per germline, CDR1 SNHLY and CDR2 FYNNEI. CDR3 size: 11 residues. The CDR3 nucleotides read TGTGCCAGCAGTGACCGGGACAGACGGAACTTT. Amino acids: CASSDRDRRNF.

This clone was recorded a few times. The CDR3 bases are TGTGCCATCGCTCCCGGACAGGGTAACCAAGAGACCCAGTACTTC. This gives the protein CAIAPGQGNQETQYF. The chain combines TRBV10-3 with TRBJ2-5; 8 bases match TRBD1. This CDR3 spans 15 amino acids. With 8 bases clipped from V and 0 bases from J, the junction kept 8 bases outside the gene matches. Germline CDR1 reads ENHRY; CDR2 reads SYGVKD.

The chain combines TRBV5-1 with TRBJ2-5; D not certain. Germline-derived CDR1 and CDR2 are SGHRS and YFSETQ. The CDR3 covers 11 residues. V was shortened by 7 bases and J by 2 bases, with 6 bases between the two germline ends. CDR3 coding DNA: TGCGCCAGCGGCAAACAAGAGACCCAGTACTTC. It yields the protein CASGKQETQYF.

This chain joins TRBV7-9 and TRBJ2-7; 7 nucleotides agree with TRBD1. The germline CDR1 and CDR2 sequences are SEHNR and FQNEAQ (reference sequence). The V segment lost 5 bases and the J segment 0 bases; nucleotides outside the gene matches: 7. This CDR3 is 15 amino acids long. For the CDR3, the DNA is TGTGCCAGCAGCCGTGACAGGGTCAGCTCCTACGAGCAGTACTTC. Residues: CASSRDRVSSYEQYF. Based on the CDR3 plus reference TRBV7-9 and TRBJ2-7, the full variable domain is DTGVSQNPRHKITKRGQNVTFRCDPISEHNRLYWYRQTLGQGPEFLTYFQNEAQLEKSRLLSDRFSAERPKGSFSTLEIQRTEQGDSAMYLCASSRDRVSSYEQYFGPGTRLTVT.

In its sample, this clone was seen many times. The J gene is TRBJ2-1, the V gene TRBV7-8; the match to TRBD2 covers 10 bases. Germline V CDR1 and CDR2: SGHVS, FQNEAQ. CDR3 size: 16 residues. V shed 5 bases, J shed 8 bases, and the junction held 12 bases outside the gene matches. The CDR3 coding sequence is TGTGCCAGCAGCAGGAGCGGGAGGGTACACACCGATGAGCAGTTCTTC. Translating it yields CASSRSGRVHTDEQFF.

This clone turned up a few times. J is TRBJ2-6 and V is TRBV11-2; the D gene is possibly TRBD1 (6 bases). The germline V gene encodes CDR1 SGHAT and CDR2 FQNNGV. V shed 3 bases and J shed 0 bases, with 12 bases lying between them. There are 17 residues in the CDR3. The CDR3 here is CASSFQQGRSGANVLTF. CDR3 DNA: TGTGCCAGCAGCTTCCAACAGGGACGCTCTGGGGCCAACGTCCTGACTTTC. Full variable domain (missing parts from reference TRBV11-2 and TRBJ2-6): EAGVAQSPRYKIIEKRQSVAFWCNPISGHATLYWYQQILGQGPKLLIQFQNNGVVDDSQLPKDRFSAERLKGVDSTLKIQPAKLEDSAVYLCASSFQQGRSGANVLTFGAGSRLTVL.

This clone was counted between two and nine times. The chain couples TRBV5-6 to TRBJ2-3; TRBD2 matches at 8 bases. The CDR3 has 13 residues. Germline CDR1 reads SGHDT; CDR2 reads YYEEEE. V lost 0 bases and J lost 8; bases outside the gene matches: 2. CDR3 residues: CASSLAGGVTQYF. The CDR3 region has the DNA TGTGCCAGCAGCTTGGCCGGGGGGGTTACGCAGTATTTT.

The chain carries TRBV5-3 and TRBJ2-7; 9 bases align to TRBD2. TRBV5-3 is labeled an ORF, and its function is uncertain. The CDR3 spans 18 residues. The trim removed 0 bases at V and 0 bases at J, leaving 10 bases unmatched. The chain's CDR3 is CARSLVSIASGISYEQYV. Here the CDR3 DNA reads TGTGCCAGAAGCTTGGTATCCATCGCTAGCGGGATCTCCTACGAGCAGTACGTC.

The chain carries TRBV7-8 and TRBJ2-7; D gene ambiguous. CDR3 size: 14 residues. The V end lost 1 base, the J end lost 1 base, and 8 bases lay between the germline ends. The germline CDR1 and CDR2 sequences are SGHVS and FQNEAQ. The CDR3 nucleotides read TGTGCCAGCAGCTTAGGAGCGAGGTCCTACGAGCAGTACTTC. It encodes CASSLGARSYEQYF.

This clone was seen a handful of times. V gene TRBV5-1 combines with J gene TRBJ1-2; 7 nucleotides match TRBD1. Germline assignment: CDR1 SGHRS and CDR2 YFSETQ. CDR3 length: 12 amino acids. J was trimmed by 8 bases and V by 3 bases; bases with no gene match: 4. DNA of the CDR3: TGCGCCAGCAGCTCAACAGGGGACGGCTACACCTTC. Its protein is CASSSTGDGYTF.

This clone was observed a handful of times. The CDR3 DNA follows: TGTGCCAGCAGCTTGGCAGGGTTTGAAAATGGCTACACCTTC. Translating it yields CASSLAGFENGYTF. The chain combines TRBV5-4 with TRBJ1-2; a possible D gene is TRBD1 (5 bases). Deletions cut 0 bases from V and 6 bases from J, with 12 bases between. This CDR3 spans 14 amino acids. Germline V gene lookup returns CDR1 SGHNT and CDR2 YYREEE (reference sequence).

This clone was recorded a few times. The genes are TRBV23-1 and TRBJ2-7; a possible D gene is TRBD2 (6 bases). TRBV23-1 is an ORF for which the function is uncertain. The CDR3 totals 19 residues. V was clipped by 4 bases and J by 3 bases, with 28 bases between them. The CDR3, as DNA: TGCGCCAGCAGTCTAAAGTGCATGGGACGGTGGGGGGATGACTACGAGCAGTACGTC. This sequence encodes CASSLKCMGRWGDDYEQYV.

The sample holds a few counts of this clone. CDR3: CAVESGGGGELFF. The CDR3 bases are TGTGCCGTGGAGAGCGGGGGAGGCGGGGAGCTGTTTTTT. V gene TRBV10-3 combines with J gene TRBJ2-2; 8 bases fit TRBD2. The CDR3 is 13 residues long. The V gene end was trimmed by 11 bases and the J gene end by 7 bases; junction bases not matched to a gene: 9. Germline CDR1 ENHRY, CDR2 SYGVKD.

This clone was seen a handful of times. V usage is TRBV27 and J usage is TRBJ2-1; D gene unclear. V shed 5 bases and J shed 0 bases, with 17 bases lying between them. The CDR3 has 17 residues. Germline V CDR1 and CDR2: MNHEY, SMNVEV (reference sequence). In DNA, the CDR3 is TGTGCCAGCAGTCTGAGCCAAAGTATCCGCTCCTACAATGAGCAGTTCTTC. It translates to CASSLSQSIRSYNEQFF.

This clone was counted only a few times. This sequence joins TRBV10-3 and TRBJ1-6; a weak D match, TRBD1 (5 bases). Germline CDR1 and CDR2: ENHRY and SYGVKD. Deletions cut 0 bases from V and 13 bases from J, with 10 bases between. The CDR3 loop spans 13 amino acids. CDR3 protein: CAISESGPAPLHF. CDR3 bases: TGTGCCATCAGTGAGTCGGGACCCGCTCCCCTCCACTTT.

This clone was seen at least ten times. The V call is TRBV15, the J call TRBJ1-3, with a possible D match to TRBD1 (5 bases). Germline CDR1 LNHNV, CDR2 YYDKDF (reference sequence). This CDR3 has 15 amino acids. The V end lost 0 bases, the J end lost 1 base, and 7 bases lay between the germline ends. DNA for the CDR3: TGTGCCACCAGCAGAGATCCAGGGTCTGGAAACACCATATATTTT. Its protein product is CATSRDPGSGNTIYF.

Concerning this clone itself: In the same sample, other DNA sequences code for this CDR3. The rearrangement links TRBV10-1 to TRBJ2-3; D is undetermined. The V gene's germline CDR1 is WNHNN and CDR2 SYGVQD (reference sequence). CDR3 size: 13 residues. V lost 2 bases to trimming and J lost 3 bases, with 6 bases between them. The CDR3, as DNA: TGCGCCAGCAGTGAGGGTCTGACAGATACGCAGTATTTT. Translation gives CASSEGLTDTQYF.

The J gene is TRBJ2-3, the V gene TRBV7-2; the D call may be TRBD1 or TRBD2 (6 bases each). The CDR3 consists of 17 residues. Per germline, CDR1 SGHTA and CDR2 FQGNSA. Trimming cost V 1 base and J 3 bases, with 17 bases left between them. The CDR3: CASSLGGGGGRTDTQYF. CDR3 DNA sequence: TGTGCCAGCAGCTTAGGTGGCGGAGGGGGTAGGACAGATACGCAGTATTTT.

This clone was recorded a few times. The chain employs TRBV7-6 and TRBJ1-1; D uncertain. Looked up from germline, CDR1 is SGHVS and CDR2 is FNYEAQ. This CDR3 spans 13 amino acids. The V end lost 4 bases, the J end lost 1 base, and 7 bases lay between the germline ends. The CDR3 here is CASSSYTNTEAFF. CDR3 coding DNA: TGTGCCAGCAGCTCTTACACGAACACTGAAGCTTTCTTT. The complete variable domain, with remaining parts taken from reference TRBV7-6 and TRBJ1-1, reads GAGVSQSPRYKVTKRGQDVALRCDPISGHVSLYWYRQALGQGPEFLTYFNYEAQQDKSGLPNDRFSAERPEGSISTLTIQRTEQRDSAMYRCASSSYTNTEAFFGQGTRLTVV.

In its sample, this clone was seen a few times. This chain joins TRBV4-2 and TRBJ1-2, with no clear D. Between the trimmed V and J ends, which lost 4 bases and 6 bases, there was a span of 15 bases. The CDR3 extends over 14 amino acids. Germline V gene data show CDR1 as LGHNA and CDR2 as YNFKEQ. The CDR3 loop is CASSRVGEVDGYTF. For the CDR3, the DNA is TGTGCCAGCAGCCGCGTCGGGGAAGTGGATGGCTACACCTTC.

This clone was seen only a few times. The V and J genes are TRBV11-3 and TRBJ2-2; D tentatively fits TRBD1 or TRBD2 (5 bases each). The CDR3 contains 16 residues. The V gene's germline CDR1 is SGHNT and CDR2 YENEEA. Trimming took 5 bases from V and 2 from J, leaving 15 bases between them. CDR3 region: CASSPGGGLNTGELFF. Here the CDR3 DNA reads TGTGCCAGCAGCCCCGGTGGGGGATTAAACACCGGGGAGCTGTTTTTT.

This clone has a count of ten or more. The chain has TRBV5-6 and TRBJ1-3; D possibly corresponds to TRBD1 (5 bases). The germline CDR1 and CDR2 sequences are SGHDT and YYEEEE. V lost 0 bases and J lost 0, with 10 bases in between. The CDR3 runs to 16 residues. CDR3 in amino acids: CASSLEMGGSGNTIYF. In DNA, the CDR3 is TGTGCCAGCAGCTTGGAGATGGGGGGCTCTGGAAACACCATATATTTT.